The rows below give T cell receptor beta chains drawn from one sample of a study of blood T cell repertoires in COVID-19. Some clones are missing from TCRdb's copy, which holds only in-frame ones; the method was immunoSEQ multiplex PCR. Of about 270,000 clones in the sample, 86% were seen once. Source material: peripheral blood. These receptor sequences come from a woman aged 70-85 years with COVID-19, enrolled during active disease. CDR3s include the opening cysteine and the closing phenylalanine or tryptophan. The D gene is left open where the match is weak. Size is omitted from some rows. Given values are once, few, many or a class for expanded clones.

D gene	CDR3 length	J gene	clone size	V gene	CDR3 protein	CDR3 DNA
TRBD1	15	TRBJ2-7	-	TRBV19	CASSIAQGDWYEQYF	TGTGCCAGTAGTATAGCACAGGGGGATTGGTACGAGCAGTACTTC
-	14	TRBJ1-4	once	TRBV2	CASKGTGSNEKLFF	TGTGCCAGCAAGGGAACAGGGAGCAATGAAAAACTGTTTTTT
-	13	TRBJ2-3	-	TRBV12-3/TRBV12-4	CASSWGDRDTQYF	TGTGCCAGCAGTTGGGGGGATAGAGATACGCAGTATTTT
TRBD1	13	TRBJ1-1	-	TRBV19	CASSSNDRGEAFF	TGTGCCAGTAGTTCTAACGACAGGGGGGAAGCTTTCTTT
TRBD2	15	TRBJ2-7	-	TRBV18	CASSIQNGGSNEQYF	TGTGCCAGCTCGATTCAAAACGGGGGGTCGAACGAGCAGTACTTC
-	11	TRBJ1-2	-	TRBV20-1	CSAPTPNGYTF	TGCAGTGCCCCCACCCCTAATGGCTACACCTTC
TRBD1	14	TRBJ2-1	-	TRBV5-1	CASSFGQGGHEQFF	TGCGCCAGCAGCTTTGGACAGGGGGGCCATGAGCAGTTCTTC
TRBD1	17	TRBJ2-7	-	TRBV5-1	CASSLGPRTGVVNEQYF	TGCGCCAGCAGCTTGGGGCCGCGGACAGGGGTTGTGAACGAGCAGTACTTC
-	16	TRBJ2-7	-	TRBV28	CASSIRVRETPYEQYF	TGTGCCAGCAGTATAAGAGTCCGGGAAACCCCCTACGAGCAGTACTTC
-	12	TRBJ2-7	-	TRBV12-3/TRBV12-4	CASSFVSYEQYF	TGTGCCAGCAGTTTTGTCAGCTACGAGCAGTACTTC
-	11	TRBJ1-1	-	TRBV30	CASRGFGEAFF	TGTGCCTCCAGGGGTTTTGGTGAAGCTTTCTTT
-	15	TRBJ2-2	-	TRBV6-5	CASSYSSQGNRELFF	TGTGCCAGCAGTTACTCGTCTCAGGGGAACCGGGAGCTGTTTTTT
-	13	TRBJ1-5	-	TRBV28	CASTAASNQPQHF	TGTGCCAGCACCGCCGCGAGCAATCAGCCCCAGCATTTT
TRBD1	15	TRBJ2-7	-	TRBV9	CASSRLGTGFHEQYF	TGTGCCAGCAGCCGCCTCGGGACAGGGTTCCACGAGCAGTACTTC
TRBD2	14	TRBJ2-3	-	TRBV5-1	CASRTQTSGGRQYF	TGCGCCAGCAGGACACAGACTAGCGGGGGGAGGCAGTATTTT
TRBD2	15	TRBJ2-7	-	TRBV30	CAWTLARGGRYEQYF	TGTGCCTGGACCTTAGCTCGGGGGGGCCGATACGAGCAGTACTTC
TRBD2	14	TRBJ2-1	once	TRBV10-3	CATTTSGGASEQFF	TGTGCCACGACGACTAGCGGGGGGGCATCTGAGCAGTTCTTC
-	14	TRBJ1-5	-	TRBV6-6	CASRRAEENQPQHF	TGTGCCAGCAGGCGGGCAGAGGAGAATCAGCCCCAGCATTTT
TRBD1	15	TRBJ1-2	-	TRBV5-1	CASSFNRGQNYGYTF	TGCGCCAGCAGCTTCAACAGGGGTCAAAACTATGGCTACACCTTC
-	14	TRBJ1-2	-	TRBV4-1	CASSQVDRPVGYTF	TGCGCCAGCAGCCAAGTTGACAGGCCAGTCGGCTACACCTTC
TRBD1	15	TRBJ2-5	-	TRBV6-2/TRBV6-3	CASSRDRVLAETQYF	TGTGCCAGCAGTCGAGACAGGGTATTGGCGGAGACCCAGTACTTC
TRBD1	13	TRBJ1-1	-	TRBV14	CASSQAGGARVFF	TGTGCCAGCAGCCAAGCAGGGGGCGCGAGGGTTTTCTTT
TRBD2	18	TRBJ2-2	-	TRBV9	CASSVRLAGGTYTGELFF	TGTGCCAGCAGCGTAAGGCTAGCGGGGGGGACCTACACCGGGGAGCTGTTTTTT
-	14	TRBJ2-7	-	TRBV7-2	CASSLIEGLYEQYF	TGTGCCAGCAGCTTAATTGAGGGACTCTACGAGCAGTACTTC
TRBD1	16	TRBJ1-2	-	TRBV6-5	CASSYSPFGTGIGYTF	TGTGCCAGCAGTTACTCTCCGTTCGGGACAGGGATAGGCTACACCTTC
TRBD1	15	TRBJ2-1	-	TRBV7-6	CASSLVGTGNNEQFF	TGTGCCAGCAGCTTAGTAGGGACAGGCAACAATGAGCAGTTCTTC
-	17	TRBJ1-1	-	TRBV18	CASSPVDISGGNTEAFF	TGTGCCAGCTCACCCGTCGACATCTCTGGAGGGAACACTGAAGCTTTCTTT
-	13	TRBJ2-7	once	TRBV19	CASSIDGTYEQYF	TGTGCCAGTAGTATCGACGGGACCTACGAGCAGTACTTC
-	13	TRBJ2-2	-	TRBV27	CASRGGGNGELFF	TGTGCCAGCAGAGGGGGGGGGAACGGGGAGCTGTTTTTT
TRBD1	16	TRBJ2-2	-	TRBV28	CASSSPTGQLTGELFF	TGTGCCAGCAGTTCACCGACAGGGCAACTCACCGGGGAGCTGTTTTTT
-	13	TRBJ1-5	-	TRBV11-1	CASSRGLGQPQHF	TGTGCCAGCAGCAGGGGGTTGGGTCAGCCCCAGCATTTT
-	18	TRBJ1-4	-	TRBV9	CASSVGIGSAGSNEKLFF	TGTGCCAGCAGCGTAGGGATCGGGAGTGCCGGGTCTAATGAAAAACTGTTTTTT
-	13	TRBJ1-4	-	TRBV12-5	CASMRGSGEKLFF	TGTGCTAGTATGCGGGGTTCCGGCGAAAAACTGTTTTTT
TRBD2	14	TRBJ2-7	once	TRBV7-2	CASSLDPGGYEQYF	TGTGCCAGCAGCTTAGATCCGGGGGGCTACGAGCAGTACTTC
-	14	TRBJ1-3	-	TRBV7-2	CASTQQGTGNTIYF	TGTGCCAGCACGCAACAGGGAACAGGGAACACCATATATTTT
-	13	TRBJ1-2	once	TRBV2	CASSEASVYGYTF	TGTGCCAGCAGTGAAGCGAGTGTATATGGCTACACCTTC
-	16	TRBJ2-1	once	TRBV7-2	CASSLAPRGPYNEQFF	TGTGCCAGCAGCTTAGCCCCCAGGGGCCCCTACAATGAGCAGTTCTTC
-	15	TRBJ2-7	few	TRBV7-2	CASSFKGDSSYEQYF	TGTGCCAGCAGCTTTAAAGGCGACAGCTCCTACGAGCAGTACTTC
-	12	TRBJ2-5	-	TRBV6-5	CASTGVLETQYF	TGTGCCAGCACCGGGGTCCTGGAGACCCAGTACTTC
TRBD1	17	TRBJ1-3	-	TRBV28	CASTPSGTGGSGNTIYF	TGTGCCAGCACCCCCTCCGGGACAGGGGGTTCTGGAAACACCATATATTTT
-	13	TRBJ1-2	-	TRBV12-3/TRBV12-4	CASSRDTNYGYTF	TGTGCCAGCAGCCGGGACACCAACTATGGCTACACCTTC
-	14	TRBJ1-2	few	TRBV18	CASSRGGGPYGYTF	TGTGCCAGCTCCAGAGGGGGGGGCCCCTATGGCTACACCTTC
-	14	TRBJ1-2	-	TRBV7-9	CASSSPLGARGYTF	TGTGCCAGCAGCTCCCCTCTGGGGGCGAGGGGCTACACCTTC
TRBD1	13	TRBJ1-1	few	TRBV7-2	CAAADRVDTEAFF	TGTGCAGCCGCCGACAGGGTGGACACTGAAGCTTTCTTT
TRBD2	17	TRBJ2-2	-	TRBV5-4	CASSLGGLAGHTGELFF	TGTGCCAGCAGCTTGGGTGGGCTAGCGGGGCACACCGGGGAGCTGTTTTTT
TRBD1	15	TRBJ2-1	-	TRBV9	CASSVMGQGDNEQFF	TGTGCCAGCAGCGTAATGGGACAGGGTGACAATGAGCAGTTCTTC
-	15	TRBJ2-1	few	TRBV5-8	CASSPGLWNYNEQFF	TGTGCCAGCAGCCCCGGACTTTGGAACTACAATGAGCAGTTCTTC
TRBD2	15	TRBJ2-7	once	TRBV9	CASSALWGGDVEQYF	TGTGCCAGCAGCGCATTATGGGGGGGAGATGTAGAGCAGTACTTC
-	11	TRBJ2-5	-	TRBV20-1	CSAMSEETQYF	TGCAGTGCTATGTCGGAAGAGACCCAGTACTTC
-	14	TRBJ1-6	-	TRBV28	CASTQQGTNSPLHF	TGTGCCAGCACCCAACAGGGAACCAATTCACCCCTCCACTTT
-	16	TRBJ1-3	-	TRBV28	CASSFRQSISGNTIYF	TGTGCCAGCAGTTTCAGGCAGTCCATCTCTGGAAACACCATATATTTT
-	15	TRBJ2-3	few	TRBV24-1	CATSADRTSTDTQYF	TGTGCCACCAGTGCAGACAGGACCTCCACAGATACGCAGTATTTT
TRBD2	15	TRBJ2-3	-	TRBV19	CASSMRSGGADTQYF	TGTGCCAGTAGTATGAGGTCCGGGGGGGCTGATACGCAGTATTTT
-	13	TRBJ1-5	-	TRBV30	CAWSSGGSQPQHF	TGTGCCTGGAGTTCCGGGGGAAGCCAGCCCCAGCATTTT
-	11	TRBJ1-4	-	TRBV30	CAWSVGETLFF	TGTGCCTGGAGTGTCGGGGAAACACTGTTTTTT
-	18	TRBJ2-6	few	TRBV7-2	CASSPPTQGISGANVLTF	TGTGCCAGCAGCCCACCGACACAGGGTATCTCTGGGGCCAACGTCCTGACTTTC
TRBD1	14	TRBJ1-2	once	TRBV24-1	CATHPTGTNYGYTF	TGTGCCACCCATCCGACAGGGACTAACTATGGCTACACCTTC